These 17 T cell receptor beta chains came from one sample sequenced in a study of blood T cell repertoires in COVID-19. Clones were read by immunoSEQ multiplex PCR, and TCRdb kept only the in-frame ones, dropping some. The data contain 190,000 or so clones, about 82% of them singletons. The sequenced sample consisted of peripheral blood. Every receptor here comes from a man in his sixties with COVID-19, enrolled during active disease.

The rearrangement links TRBV2 to TRBJ2-1, with 8 bases identical to TRBD2. J gave up 1 base and V 5 bases, and 1 base lay outside the gene matches. This CDR3 has 14 amino acids. Germline V gene lookup returns CDR1 SNHLY and CDR2 FYNNEI. The CDR3 region is CASSSGGSYNEQFF. CDR3 sequence (DNA): TGTGCCAGCAGTTCGGGAGGGTCCTACAATGAGCAGTTCTTC.

This chain connects TRBV5-1 to TRBJ1-6, with no clear D. Germline assignment: CDR1 SGHRS and CDR2 YFSETQ. With 0 bases removed from V and 4 bases from J, the gap between germline ends came to 8 bases. The CDR3 spans 15 residues. CDR3: CASSLGAEYNSPLHF. Here the CDR3 DNA reads TGCGCCAGCAGCTTGGGGGCAGAGTATAATTCACCCCTCCACTTT.

CDR3 in DNA: TGTGCCAGCGCCTCGGAACTAGCGGGAGCCCCCTACGAGCAGTACTTC. Its protein is CASASELAGAPYEQYF. The rearrangement uses TRBV3-1 (or the pseudogene TRBV3-2) and TRBJ2-7; TRBD2 matches at 11 bases. V shed 8 bases and J 2 bases; nucleotides not matched to a gene: 11. The CDR3 extends over 16 amino acids. Germline CDR1 is LGHDT and CDR2 is YNNKEL (reference sequence).

This clone came up once. This chain links TRBV5-1 with TRBJ2-3; TRBD2 matches 7 bases. The CDR3 length is 15 residues. Germline CDR1 SGHRS, CDR2 YFSETQ. V trimming: 2 bases; J trimming: 4 bases; junction bases outside the gene matches: 7. The CDR3 is CASSFLAGSSDTQYF. The CDR3 bases are TGCGCCAGCAGCTTTTTAGCGGGTTCTTCAGATACGCAGTATTTT.

The J gene is TRBJ2-4, the V gene TRBV14; tentatively, D is TRBD2 (6 bases). Between the trimmed V and J ends, which lost 0 bases and 15 bases, there was a span of 15 bases. The CDR3 sequence is 13 residues long. The germline gives CDR1 SGHDN, CDR2 FVKESK. The CDR3 sequence is CASSQERGSWVYF. Here the CDR3 DNA reads TGTGCCAGCAGCCAAGAGCGGGGTTCATGGGTGTACTTC.

The V call is TRBV6-2 or TRBV6-3, the J call TRBJ2-2; D is perhaps TRBD1 (6 bases). Trimming took off 4 bases at V and 0 bases at J, with 9 bases between the two ends. CDR1 is MNHEY, CDR2 SVGEGT, per germline. The CDR3 totals 15 residues. The CDR3 DNA reads as TGTGCCAGCAGTTCCTGGACAGCGAACACCGGGGAGCTGTTTTTT. This encodes CASSSWTANTGELFF.

The DNA for the CDR3 is TGTGCCAGCAGCCCCCCTGTGAGGGAAGGAAAGGTCCTGACTTTC. Translation: CASSPPVREGKVLTF. The gene calls are TRBV5-4 and TRBJ2-6; the D gene is possibly TRBD2 (5 bases). This CDR3 comprises 15 residues. The V gene's germline CDR1 is SGHNT and CDR2 YYREEE (reference sequence). Trimming pared 4 bases from V and 13 bases from J, leaving 21 bases between.

The chain combines TRBV7-9 with TRBJ2-1; possibly TRBD2 for D (5 bases). The ends were cut back, 5 bases at V and 3 bases at J, with 20 bases in the middle. Germline lookup yields CDR1 SEHNR and CDR2 FQNEAQ (reference sequence). The CDR3 is 17 amino acids. CDR3 sequence (DNA): TGTGCCAGCAGCCCGTGGGTGGCGGCAGGACTCTACAATGAGCAGTTCTTC. Amino acid sequence: CASSPWVAAGLYNEQFF.

The chain combines TRBV5-1 with TRBJ2-7; possibly TRBD1 for D (6 bases). The V end lost 4 bases, the J end lost 3 bases, and 11 bases lay between the germline ends. Per the germline V gene, CDR1 is SGHRS and CDR2 is YFSETQ. CDR3 length equals 13 residues. The CDR3 is CASSPQGIYEQYF. DNA for the CDR3: TGCGCCAGCAGCCCACAGGGAATCTACGAGCAGTACTTC.

V usage is TRBV28 and J usage is TRBJ1-1; D is ambiguous. The germline gives CDR1 MDHEN, CDR2 SYDVKM. V lost 0 bases, J lost 2 bases, and 16 bases lay in between. The CDR3 has 17 amino acids. The CDR3 protein is CASSLWTSPAYNTEAFF. CDR3 bases: TGTGCCAGCAGTTTATGGACAAGCCCGGCCTACAACACTGAAGCTTTCTTT.

J is TRBJ1-5 and V is TRBV28; 11 bases fit TRBD1. Trimming at V came to 7 bases and at J to 6 bases, leaving 14 bases not matched to a gene. Germline CDR1 MDHEN, CDR2 SYDVKM. The CDR3 has 17 amino acids. This CDR3 reads CASTPLGQGVLGQPQHF. The CDR3 nucleotides are TGTGCCAGCACCCCTTTGGGACAGGGGGTCCTAGGTCAGCCCCAGCATTTT. Full variable domain (remainder filled in from reference TRBV28 and TRBJ1-5): DVKVTQSSRYLVKRTGEKVFLECVQDMDHENMFWYRQDPGLGLRLIYFSYDVKMKEKGDIPEGYSVSREKKERFSLILESASTNQTSMYLCASTPLGQGVLGQPQHFGDGTRLSIL.

The genes are TRBV4-2 and TRBJ2-7; 7 nucleotides agree with TRBD1. CDR3 size: 13 residues. V gave up 3 bases and J gave up 7 bases; unmatched junction bases: 6. Germline V gene sequence: CDR1 LGHNA, CDR2 YNFKEQ. The CDR3 sequence: CASSHNDRVEQYF. CDR3 DNA: TGTGCCAGCAGCCACAATGACAGGGTTGAGCAGTACTTC.

This CDR3 is CASRPPTGAPNTEAFF. CDR3 sequence (DNA): TGTGCCAGCAGGCCCCCGACAGGGGCTCCTAACACTGAAGCTTTCTTT. The chain links TRBV2 to TRBJ1-1, with 8 bases matching TRBD1. The CDR3 is 16 amino acids. The germline V gene encodes CDR1 SNHLY and CDR2 FYNNEI. Trimming at V came to 6 bases and at J to 2 bases, leaving 11 bases not matched to a gene.

A few counts support this clone. V and J are TRBV6-5 and TRBJ1-1, with D possibly being TRBD1 (6 bases). CDR3 length: 12 amino acids. Germline CDR1 and CDR2: MNHEY and SVGAGI. The ends were cut back, 4 bases at V and 11 bases at J, with 14 bases in the middle. The CDR3 DNA sequence: TGTGCCAGCAGTTCTGACAGGCTGAGGGCTTTCTTT. Its translation is CASSSDRLRAFF.

This sequence joins TRBV5-1 and TRBJ1-1, with D perhaps TRBD1 (6 bases). Germline values: CDR1 SGHRS, CDR2 YFSETQ. The V and J ends lost 0 bases and 1 base respectively, with 7 bases between them. There are 14 residues in the CDR3. This chain's CDR3 is CASSLEGQNTEAFF. DNA of the CDR3: TGCGCCAGCAGCTTGGAGGGACAGAACACTGAAGCTTTCTTT. Full variable domain (remainder filled in from reference TRBV5-1 and TRBJ1-1): KAGVTQTPRYLIKTRGQQVTLSCSPISGHRSVSWYQQTPGQGLQFLFEYFSETQRNKGNFPGRFSGRQFSNSRSEMNVSTLELGDSALYLCASSLEGQNTEAFFGQGTRLTVV.

This clone has just one count. The chain combines TRBV9 with TRBJ2-5; 14 bases fit TRBD2. The CDR3 runs to 19 residues. Germline V gives CDR1 SGDLS, CDR2 YYNGEE. Germline trimming cut 0 bases from V and 4 bases from J; bases unmatched to any gene: 11. The CDR3 loop is CASSVGLAGGPVPPETQYF. The CDR3 DNA reads TGTGCCAGCAGCGTAGGACTAGCGGGAGGGCCGGTACCTCCAGAGACCCAGTACTTC.

The rearrangement joins TRBV7-2 to TRBJ1-4, with no clear D. CDR1 SGHTA and CDR2 FQGNSA come from the germline V gene. CDR3 length: 14 residues. Trimming stripped 5 bases from V and 4 bases from J, with 11 bases between. CDR3 sequence reads: CASSPGPGNEKLFF. Here the CDR3 DNA reads TGTGCCAGCAGCCCTGGCCCGGGTAATGAAAAACTGTTTTTT.